These 2 T cell receptor beta chains share one sample of origin, sequenced in a study of radiation and T cells in renal cell carcinoma. As for time point: blood 2 weeks post-SBRT. Treatment defined: 15 Gy SBRT to primary tumor, nephrectomy 4 weeks later. Clones were sequenced by immunoSEQ multiplex PCR, and TCRdb holds only the in-frame ones, with some missing. The top ten clones hold around 13% of a sample with more than 150,000 clones, 87% of them seen once. This sample comprised blood, obtained from a patient whose treatment included radiotherapy and nephrectomy. Receptors originate from a woman between 50 and 59 years old with renal cell carcinoma.

The chain has TRBV6-1 and TRBJ1-6; 8 nucleotides align to TRBD1. The CDR3 has 15 amino acids. Germline CDR1 MNHNS, CDR2 SASEGT. V gave up 7 bases and J gave up 7 bases; unmatched junction bases: 9. The CDR3 region is CASTRDRGPNSPLHF. The DNA of the CDR3 is TGTGCCAGCACCCGAGACAGGGGCCCGAATTCACCCCTCCACTTT.

The V gene is TRBV5-1, the J gene TRBJ1-2, with a tentative D call TRBD1 (5 bases). The CDR3 contains 15 residues. V was clipped by 4 bases and J by 4 bases, with 17 bases between them. Per the germline V gene, CDR1 is SGHRS and CDR2 is YFSETQ. The CDR3 here is CASSVDSLPVYGYTF. CDR3 DNA: TGCGCCAGCAGCGTTGACAGTCTACCTGTCTATGGCTACACCTTC.